The source of this TCR beta chain is a study of beta chain features in type 1 diabetes. A remark on this clone: Its antigen is undetermined.

Findings and caveats of the study: At VDJ recombination sites, type 1 diabetes patients had fewer insertions and more deleted nucleotides. Compared to healthy donors, patients appeared to have naive, central memory and Treg TCRB repertoires that were more alike. The study found moderately but significantly shorter TCRB CDR3s in all four CD4+ subsets of Type 1 diabetes patients.

Trimming shortened V by 3 bases and J by 2 bases, and 9 bases separated the two germline ends. This CDR3 has 14 amino acids. Germline-derived CDR1 and CDR2 are SNHLY and FYNNEI. Reverse transcription of all isolated RNA meant that expressed TCRB transcripts were sequenced. Libraries were prepared by immunoSEQ multiplex PCR; TCRdb keeps only in-frame clonotypes and omits some of them. The sample comprises a few hundred thousand clones, 15% to 20% of which are singletons, and 0.08% to 0.095% rests with the top ten. One heparinised draw, averaging roughly 110 mL, was taken per donor. The clonotype originates from a man aged 30 to 45 with type 1 diabetes. Sequenced: naive CD4+ T cells from blood. This rearrangement joins TRBV2 to TRBJ2-3; no reliable D call. In DNA form, the CDR3 reads TGTGCCAGCAGTGACTCATCGCCCACAGATACGCAGTATTTT. Protein product: CASSDSSPTDTQYF.